The sequence of this T cell receptor (beta chain) was determined in a study of blood T cell repertoires in COVID-19. Overall study context: The United States, Italy and Spain were the sources of the acute and convalescent COVID-19 samples. In each case, the material was cDNA or gDNA derived from T cells, B-cell-depleted T cells, or PBMCs.

As originally analysed: Researchers report that nucleated cell counts were estimated from reference gene primer amplification. Only in-frame clones appear in the TCRdb table, and some are missing; sequencing was by immunoSEQ multiplex PCR. The V and J calls and clone size come from that table; D and trimming were worked out from the DNA. The sample carries a few hundred thousand clones, approximately 88% recorded once. The clonotype was recovered from a woman between 45 and 65 years old with COVID-19, enrolled during active disease. The specimen sequenced was peripheral blood.

In DNA, the CDR3 is TGTGCCGCGGGACGGGGCGGCGCAGATACGCAGTATTTT. It yields the protein CAAGRGGADTQYF. The chain joins TRBV6-5 to TRBJ2-3; possibly TRBD2 for D (6 bases). V lost 11 bases and J 4 bases, leaving 16 bases between the germline ends. The CDR3 is made up of 13 amino acids. In germline, CDR1 is MNHEY, CDR2 SVGAGI.